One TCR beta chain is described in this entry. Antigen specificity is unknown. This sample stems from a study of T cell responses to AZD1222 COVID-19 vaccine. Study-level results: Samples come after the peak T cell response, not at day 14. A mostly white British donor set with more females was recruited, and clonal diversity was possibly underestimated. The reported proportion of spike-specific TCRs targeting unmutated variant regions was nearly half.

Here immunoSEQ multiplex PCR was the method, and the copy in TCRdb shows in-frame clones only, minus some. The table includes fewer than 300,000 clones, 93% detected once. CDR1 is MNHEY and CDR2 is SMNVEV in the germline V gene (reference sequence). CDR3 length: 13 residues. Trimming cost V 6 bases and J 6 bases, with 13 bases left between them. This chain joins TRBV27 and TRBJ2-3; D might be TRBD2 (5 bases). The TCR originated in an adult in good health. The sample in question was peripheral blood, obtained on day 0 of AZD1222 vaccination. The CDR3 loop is CASSLGALDTQYF. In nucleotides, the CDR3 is TGTGCCAGCAGCCTGGGAGCACTTGATACGCAGTATTTT.